The 17 T cell receptor beta chains presented below share a single source sample, sequenced in a study of CD8 T cells in ankylosing spondylitis. Study-level results: Blood from ankylosing spondylitis patients appeared to carry a characteristic eight-variant TCR beta motif.

Their target antigens are unknown. TCRdb called the 5' RACE reads again in MiXCR, with one record for every CDR3 protein. The sample includes over 600,000 distinct CDR3 sequences, roughly 19% of them seen just once. The material sequenced was blood, either unsorted or a sorted T cell fraction (not recorded which). All receptors come from a male donor with ankylosing spondylitis.

This clonotype showed up just a few times. V and J are TRBV2 and TRBJ2-3; weak D call: TRBD1 (6 bases). Germline CDR1 SNHLY, CDR2 FYNNEI. The ends were cut back, 6 bases at V and 0 bases at J, with 10 bases in the middle. This CDR3 contains 14 residues. This CDR3 reads CASRDRLSTDTQYF. CDR3 sequence (DNA): TGTGCCAGCAGGGACAGACTCAGCACAGATACGCAGTATTTT.

This clonotype was counted a few times. This chain uses TRBV12-3 or TRBV12-4 with TRBJ1-5, with D tentatively TRBD1 (5 bases). V lost 3 bases, J lost 7 bases, and 10 bases lay in between. This CDR3 region has 13 residues. The CDR3 coding sequence is TGTGCCAGCAGTTTCCCGGGGCAGCAGCCCCAGCATTTT. As protein: CASSFPGQQPQHF.

This clonotype was seen more than once but under ten times. This chain joins TRBV4-1 and TRBJ2-1; D ambiguous. In germline, CDR1 is MGHRA, CDR2 YSYEKL. V dropped 0 bases and J dropped 6 bases, with 12 bases sitting between them. The CDR3 consists of 15 residues. The CDR3 reads CASSQDVERLNEQFF. The CDR3 DNA reads as TGCGCCAGCAGCCAAGACGTGGAGCGTCTCAATGAGCAGTTCTTC.

This clonotype was observed a few times. The gene calls are TRBV12-3 or TRBV12-4 and TRBJ2-5, with a weak D call TRBD1 (5 bases). The V and J ends lost 5 bases and 2 bases respectively, with 6 bases between them. CDR3 length: 12 residues. CDR3 sequence: CASSRQQETQYF. The DNA for the CDR3 is TGTGCCAGCAGTAGACAGCAAGAGACCCAGTACTTC.

The CDR3 reads CASSFRTGRIYPYEQYF. The CDR3 nucleotides are TGTGCCAGCAGTTTTAGGACAGGTCGAATTTACCCCTACGAGCAGTACTTC. The chain combines TRBV12-3 or TRBV12-4 with TRBJ2-7; 7 bases are shared with TRBD1. The V and J ends lost 3 bases and 2 bases, in that order; junction bases with no gene match: 13. This CDR3 is 17 amino acids long.

This clonotype came up many times. The chain uses TRBV4-2 and TRBJ2-2, with D possibly matching TRBD1 (6 bases). V shed 1 base and J shed 7 bases, with 13 bases lying between them. Germline lookup yields CDR1 LGHNA and CDR2 YNFKEQ. The CDR3 consists of 15 residues. DNA for the CDR3: TGTGCCAGCAGCCAAGGGTCAGGGGATCTCGGGGAGCTGTTTTTT. Protein product: CASSQGSGDLGELFF.

The V gene is TRBV6-1, the J gene TRBJ2-1, with TRBD1 matching over 9 bases. The CDR3 covers 17 residues. V shed 6 bases, J shed 8 bases, and the junction held 17 bases outside the gene matches. Germline CDR1 and CDR2: MNHNS and SASEGT. The CDR3 DNA is TGTGCCAGCAGCCCTACGATCGACAGGGGGTTAAGAGATGAGCAGTTCTTC. Its translation: CASSPTIDRGLRDEQFF.

The rearrangement uses TRBV12-3 or TRBV12-4 and TRBJ1-3; 8 bases align to TRBD1. The CDR3 sequence is 19 residues long. Germline trimming cut 2 bases from V and 0 bases from J; bases unmatched to any gene: 12. The CDR3 loop is CASSLWSTGATFSGNTIYF. DNA for the CDR3: TGTGCCAGCAGTTTATGGTCGACAGGGGCCACCTTCTCTGGAAACACCATATATTTT.

The chain has TRBV2 and TRBJ2-2, with D maybe TRBD1 (7 bases). V was clipped by 6 bases and J by 2 bases, with 13 bases between them. There are 15 residues in the CDR3. In germline, CDR1 is SNHLY, CDR2 FYNNEI. CDR3 amino acids: CASRGGQINTGELFF. The CDR3, as DNA: TGTGCCAGCAGGGGGGGACAGATTAACACCGGGGAGCTGTTTTTT.

This clonotype was seen more than once but under ten times. The chain is built from TRBV27 and TRBJ2-1, with D possibly called TRBD1 or TRBD2 (5 bases each). Germline CDR1 reads MNHEY; CDR2 reads SMNVEV (reference sequence). The CDR3 totals 11 residues. V gave up 6 bases and J gave up 9 bases, with 9 bases separating them. The CDR3: CASRAGGEQFF. In DNA form, the CDR3 reads TGTGCCAGCAGGGCTGGGGGTGAGCAGTTCTTC.

There are a few counts of this clonotype. The rearrangement joins TRBV2 to TRBJ1-5; unclear D gene. V lost 6 bases and J 8 bases, leaving 14 bases between the germline ends. Germline-derived CDR1 and CDR2 are SNHLY and FYNNEI. The CDR3 loop spans 13 amino acids. Here the CDR3 reads CASRGLSSEPQHF. Written as DNA, the CDR3 is TGTGCCAGCAGGGGCCTCTCCTCGGAGCCCCAGCATTTT.

This clonotype was seen only a few times. V and J are TRBV12-3 or TRBV12-4 and TRBJ2-7; 7 nucleotides align to TRBD1. The V gene end was trimmed by 6 bases and the J gene end by 3 bases; junction bases not matched to a gene: 8. The CDR3 is 14 residues long. The CDR3 nucleotides read TGTGCCAGCAGCATATCCCGGGACAGCTACGAGCAGTACTTC. This translates into CASSISRDSYEQYF.

This clonotype was found a few times. The chain is built from TRBV4-1 and TRBJ1-4, with a tentative D call TRBD1 (6 bases). Germline CDR1 MGHRA, CDR2 YSYEKL. The CDR3 runs 16 residues. The V gene lost 4 bases and the J gene lost 6 bases, with 18 bases spanning the gap. CDR3 residues: CASSPMGKSGDEKLFF. DNA for the CDR3: TGCGCCAGCAGCCCTATGGGGAAGTCAGGGGATGAAAAACTGTTTTTT.

The V call is TRBV12-3 or TRBV12-4, the J call TRBJ2-7; either TRBD1 or TRBD2 may fit D (5 bases each). This CDR3 has 14 residues. The ends were cut back, 6 bases at V and 6 bases at J, with 18 bases in the middle. The CDR3 region is CASRTSGTRVEQYF. CDR3 nucleotide sequence: TGTGCCAGCAGGACTTCAGGGACCCGCGTCGAGCAGTACTTC.

The table lists this clonotype with a few counts. Germline and junction disagree at one end, which may indicate a read error. J is TRBJ2-7 and V is TRBV7-9; tentatively, D is TRBD1 or TRBD2 (5 bases each). Germline CDR1 is SEHNR and CDR2 is FQNEAQ (reference sequence). There are 12 residues in the CDR3. CDR3 DNA: TGTGCCAGCAGCGTAGCAGGGAGCGAGCAGTACTTC. It yields the protein CASSVAGSEQYF.

This clonotype was recorded a few times. The CDR3 is CASSTEVYEQYF. The CDR3, as DNA: TGCGCCAGCAGCACGGAGGTCTACGAGCAGTACTTC. The J gene is TRBJ2-7, the V gene TRBV5-1, with a tentative D call TRBD2 (5 bases). Trimming removed 4 bases at V and 3 bases at J, with 8 bases between. The CDR3 sequence is 12 residues long. CDR1 is SGHRS, CDR2 YFSETQ, per germline.

This clonotype was recorded once. The V gene is TRBV6-1, the J gene TRBJ1-2; D uncertain. The CDR3 has 15 residues. Per the germline V gene, CDR1 is MNHNS and CDR2 is SASEGT. The V gene lost 7 bases and the J gene lost 4 bases, with 19 bases spanning the gap. The CDR3: CASTDLTRWGYGYTF. In nucleotides, the CDR3 is TGTGCCAGCACCGACCTTACCAGGTGGGGCTATGGCTACACCTTC.